This TCR beta chain was sequenced for a study of CD8 T cells in ankylosing spondylitis. General observations from the study: Reports say disease-linked clones showed up significantly more in matched ankylosing spondylitis synovial fluid.

Germline loops: CDR1 SGHDT, CDR2 YYEEEE. The CDR3 extends over 14 amino acids. Trimming shortened V by 3 bases and J by 2 bases, and 10 bases separated the two germline ends. This clonotype was observed at least ten times. Its target is unknown. Quantitative 5'-RACE with molecular barcodes was used to make the TCR beta libraries. TCRdb re-analysed the 5' RACE reads in MiXCR, keeping a single row per CDR3 protein. Seen here are 200,000 to 250,000 distinct CDR3 sequences, 20% to 30% observed once, and the top ten hold more than 6.5%. The sample comprised blood, either unsorted or a sorted T cell fraction (not recorded which). This chain connects TRBV5-6 to TRBJ2-3; the D is unclear. This clonotype was sampled from a male donor with ankylosing spondylitis or in good health (not recorded which). For the CDR3, the DNA is TGTGCCAGCAGCTCCCCCTACTACACAGATACGCAGTATTTT. Protein sequence: CASSSPYYTDTQYF.